The rows below give T cell receptor beta chains drawn from one sample of a study of blood T cell repertoires in COVID-19. Method: immunoSEQ multiplex PCR; TCRdb's copy keeps in-frame clones and lacks some. This sample has around 60,000 clones, with about 90% found just once. Sequenced input: peripheral blood. Source of these receptors: a human donor in a cohort sampled during active COVID-19. Both conserved end residues are part of each CDR3. The order of the fields is V gene, clone size, D gene, J gene, CDR3 DNA, CDR3 protein. The D gene is left open where the match is weak. Rows may omit the clone size; those that give it use once, few, many or a size class.

v_gene: TRBV6-5
abundance: -
d_gene: -
j_gene: TRBJ1-1
CDR3nt: TGTGCCAGCAGTTACCCGGGGAGCGGGAACACTGAAGCTTTCTTT
CDR3aa: CASSYPGSGNTEAFF

v_gene: TRBV6-4
abundance: -
d_gene: TRBD1
j_gene: TRBJ2-1
CDR3nt: TGTGCCAGCAGTGACGGTCTGACAGGGGGGACTGAGCAGTTCTTC
CDR3aa: CASSDGLTGGTEQFF

v_gene: TRBV5-4
abundance: -
d_gene: -
j_gene: TRBJ1-1
CDR3nt: TGTGCCAGCAGCCCAATTCGAGCGTCGAACACTGAAGCTTTCTTT
CDR3aa: CASSPIRASNTEAFF

v_gene: TRBV5-1
abundance: -
d_gene: TRBD2
j_gene: TRBJ2-3
CDR3nt: TGCGCCAGCAGCTTACTAGCGGTAAGCACAGATACGCAGTATTTT
CDR3aa: CASSLLAVSTDTQYF

v_gene: TRBV11-2
abundance: -
d_gene: -
j_gene: TRBJ2-5
CDR3nt: TGTGCCAGCAGCTTAGACCCAGGGAAGGAGACCCAGTACTTC
CDR3aa: CASSLDPGKETQYF

v_gene: TRBV27
abundance: -
d_gene: -
j_gene: TRBJ2-7
CDR3nt: TGTGCCAGCACCCGGGGAGGTAGCGTCGGCGAGCAGTACTTC
CDR3aa: CASTRGGSVGEQYF

v_gene: TRBV5-6
abundance: -
d_gene: -
j_gene: TRBJ2-1
CDR3nt: TGTGCCAGCAGCAGTGGCGGGCCCAATGAGCAGTTCTTC
CDR3aa: CASSSGGPNEQFF

v_gene: TRBV7-6
abundance: -
d_gene: TRBD2
j_gene: TRBJ2-1
CDR3nt: TGTGCCAGCAGCCCCCTCGGGAGGGTTGTCTACAATGAGCAGTTCTTC
CDR3aa: CASSPLGRVVYNEQFF

v_gene: TRBV28
abundance: once
d_gene: TRBD1
j_gene: TRBJ1-1
CDR3nt: TGTGCCAGCGTTGGGTGGGGACAGGGTAACACTGAAGCTTTCTTT
CDR3aa: CASVGWGQGNTEAFF

v_gene: TRBV7-8
abundance: few
d_gene: TRBD2
j_gene: TRBJ2-2
CDR3nt: TGTGCCAGCACCCTCAGAAGGGAGGGAGGCGGGGAGCTGTTTTTT
CDR3aa: CASTLRREGGGELFF

v_gene: TRBV6-4
abundance: -
d_gene: -
j_gene: TRBJ1-1
CDR3nt: TGTGCCAGCGGGGGGGTTTACAGGGTGCTGGTCACTGAAGCTTTCTTT
CDR3aa: CASGGVYRVLVTEAFF

v_gene: TRBV11-2
abundance: -
d_gene: -
j_gene: TRBJ1-1
CDR3nt: TGTGCCAGCAGCTTATTGGCGGCGGCTTTCTTT
CDR3aa: CASSLLAAAFF

v_gene: TRBV7-9
abundance: once
d_gene: -
j_gene: TRBJ2-5
CDR3nt: TGTGCCAGCAGCTTAGTTAGACAGTTACAAGAGACCCAGTACTTC
CDR3aa: CASSLVRQLQETQYF

v_gene: TRBV24-1
abundance: -
d_gene: -
j_gene: TRBJ2-5
CDR3nt: TGTGCCACCAACCAGCAGGGTTGGGAGACCCAGTACTTC
CDR3aa: CATNQQGWETQYF

v_gene: TRBV7-2
abundance: -
d_gene: TRBD1
j_gene: TRBJ2-5
CDR3nt: TGTGCCAGCAGCCCAAACAGGGGAGAGACCCAGTACTTC
CDR3aa: CASSPNRGETQYF

v_gene: TRBV3-1/TRBV3-2
abundance: -
d_gene: -
j_gene: TRBJ1-2
CDR3nt: TGTGCCAGCAGCCAAGAGGTTTTAGGGGCCCTTAGGGCTGGCTACACCTTC
CDR3aa: CASSQEVLGALRAGYTF